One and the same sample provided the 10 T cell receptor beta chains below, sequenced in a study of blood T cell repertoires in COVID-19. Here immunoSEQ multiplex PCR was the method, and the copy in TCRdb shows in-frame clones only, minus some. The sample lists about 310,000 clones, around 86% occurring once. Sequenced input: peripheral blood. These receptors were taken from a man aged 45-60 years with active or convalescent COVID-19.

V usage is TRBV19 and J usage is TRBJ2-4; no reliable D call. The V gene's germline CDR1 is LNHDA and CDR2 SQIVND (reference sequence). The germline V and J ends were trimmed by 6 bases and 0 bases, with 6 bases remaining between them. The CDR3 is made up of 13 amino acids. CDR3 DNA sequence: TGTGCCAGTAGAAGCCTAGCCAAAAACATTCAGTACTTC. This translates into CASRSLAKNIQYF.

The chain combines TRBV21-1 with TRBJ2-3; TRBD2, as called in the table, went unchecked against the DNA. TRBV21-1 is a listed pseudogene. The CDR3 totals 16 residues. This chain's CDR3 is CASSPVGGRDLDTQYF. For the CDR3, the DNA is TGTGCCAGCAGCCCCGTCGGCGGGAGGGATCTAGATACGCAGTATTTT.

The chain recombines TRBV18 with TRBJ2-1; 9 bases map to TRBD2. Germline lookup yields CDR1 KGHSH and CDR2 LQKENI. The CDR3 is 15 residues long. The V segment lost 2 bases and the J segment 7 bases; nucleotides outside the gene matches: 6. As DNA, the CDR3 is TGTGCCAGCTCACCAGGGAGCGGGAGGCAGAATGAGCAGTTCTTC. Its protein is CASSPGSGRQNEQFF.

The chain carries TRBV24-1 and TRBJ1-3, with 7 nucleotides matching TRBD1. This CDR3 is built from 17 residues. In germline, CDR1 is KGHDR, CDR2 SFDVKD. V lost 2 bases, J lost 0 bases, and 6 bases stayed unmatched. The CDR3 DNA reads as TGTGCCACCAGTGATTCAAGACAGGGAGGCTCTGGAAACACCATATATTTT. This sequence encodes CATSDSRQGGSGNTIYF.

The CDR3 is CASSQGTQGYGYTF. In DNA form, the CDR3 reads TGTGCCAGCAGCCAGGGAACCCAAGGCTATGGCTACACCTTC. The V call is TRBV28, the J call TRBJ1-2, with D perhaps TRBD1 (5 bases). The V gene's germline CDR1 is MDHEN and CDR2 SYDVKM. The CDR3 is 14 residues long. V was cut by 6 bases and J by 4 bases, with 15 bases left in between.

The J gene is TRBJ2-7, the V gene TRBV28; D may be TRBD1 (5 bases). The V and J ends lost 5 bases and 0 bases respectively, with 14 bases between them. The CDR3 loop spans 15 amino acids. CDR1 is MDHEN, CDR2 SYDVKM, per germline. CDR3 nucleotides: TGTGCCAGCAGTCTCGTCTCGGACACCTCCTACGAGCAGTACTTC. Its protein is CASSLVSDTSYEQYF.

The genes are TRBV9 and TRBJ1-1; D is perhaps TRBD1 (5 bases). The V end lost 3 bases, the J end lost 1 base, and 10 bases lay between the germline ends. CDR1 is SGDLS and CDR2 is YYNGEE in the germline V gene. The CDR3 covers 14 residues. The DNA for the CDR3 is TGTGCCAGCAGCGCACCTACAGGGAACACTGAAGCTTTCTTT. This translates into CASSAPTGNTEAFF.

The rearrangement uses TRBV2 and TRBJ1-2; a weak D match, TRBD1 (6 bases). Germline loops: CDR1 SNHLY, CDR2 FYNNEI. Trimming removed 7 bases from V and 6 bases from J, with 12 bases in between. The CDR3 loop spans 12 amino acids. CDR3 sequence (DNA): TGTGCCAGCACAGGGGACGGGGATGGCTACACCTTC. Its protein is CASTGDGDGYTF.

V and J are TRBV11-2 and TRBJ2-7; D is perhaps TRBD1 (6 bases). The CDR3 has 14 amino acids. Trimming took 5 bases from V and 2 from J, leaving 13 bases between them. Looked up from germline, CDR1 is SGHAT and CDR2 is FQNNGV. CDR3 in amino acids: CASSLGDITYEQYF. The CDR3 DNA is TGTGCCAGCAGCCTAGGGGACATCACCTACGAGCAGTACTTC.

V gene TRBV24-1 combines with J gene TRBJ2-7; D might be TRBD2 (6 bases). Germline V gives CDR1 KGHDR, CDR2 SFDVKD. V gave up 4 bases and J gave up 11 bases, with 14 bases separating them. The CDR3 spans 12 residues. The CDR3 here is CATSEYPGLKYF. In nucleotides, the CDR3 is TGTGCCACCAGTGAGTATCCGGGACTCAAGTACTTC.